This T cell receptor (beta chain) was recorded in a study of OX40 agonist ivuxolimab in advanced cancers. Some clones are missing from TCRdb's copy, which holds only in-frame ones; the method was immunoSEQ multiplex PCR. Here the sample spans tens of thousands of clones, 80% to 95% being singletons. The CDR3 contains 22 residues. V shed 7 bases, J shed 6 bases, and the junction held 30 bases outside the gene matches. From germline, CDR1 is MNHEY and CDR2 SMNVEV (reference sequence). Study conclusions and caveats: Clonal expansion by week 6 occurred in CD4+ and CD8+ blood T cells (at 0.1 to 3.0 mg/kg).

A word on this clone: Its antigen is as yet unknown.

This specimen was CD4+ or CD8+ T cells sorted from blood, taken in a trial of the OX40 agonist ivuxolimab. This TCR came from an adult with an advanced solid tumor such as melanoma, head and neck, liver or kidney cancer. The rearrangement links TRBV27 to TRBJ2-1; 10 bases align to TRBD2. The chain's CDR3 is CASTASGGVRTRGRERTNEQFF. CDR3 in DNA: TGTGCCAGCACTGCCAGCGGGGGGGTCCGGACTAGAGGGCGGGAGAGGACCAATGAGCAGTTCTTC.